The 25 T cell receptor beta chains below come from one sample, sequenced in a study of T cells in Graves' hyperthyroidism and ophthalmopathy. Amplification of TCR beta CDR3 regions used RNA as the template. A set of HTBI primers served as the primers for a first-round RT-PCR of the TCR CDR3. MiXCR, applied by TCRdb to the multiplex PCR reads, yields one record per CDR3 protein. The data contain fewer than 600,000 distinct CDR3 sequences, 11% to 15% of them singletons. The sequenced sample was blood. Receptor source: a woman aged 40 to 50 with Graves' hyperthyroidism.

V usage is TRBV6-9 and J usage is TRBJ2-5; TRBD2 might be the D (6 bases). In germline, CDR1 is MNHGY, CDR2 SVAAGI. Trimming took 3 bases from V and 5 from J, leaving 16 bases between them. The CDR3 totals 15 residues. The CDR3 reads CASSYTGDRAETQYF. For the CDR3, the DNA is TGTGCCAGCAGTTACACGGGGGACCGCGCCGAGACCCAGTACTTC.

The V gene is TRBV6-2 or TRBV6-3, the J gene TRBJ2-2; TRBD1 matches 7 bases. J gave up 4 bases and V 2 bases, and 4 bases lay outside the gene matches. Germline assignment: CDR1 MNHEY and CDR2 SVGEGT. CDR3 length equals 15 residues. CDR3 region: CASSYPTGITGELFF. In DNA, the CDR3 is TGTGCCAGCAGTTACCCGACAGGGATCACCGGGGAGCTGTTTTTT.

This clonotype was detected only a few times. Since a much larger clone is just one base distant, this may be a read error. J is TRBJ1-2 and V is TRBV18; D is possibly TRBD1 (6 bases). The CDR3 sequence is 15 residues long. CDR1 and CDR2 from the germline V gene are KGHSH and LQKENI. V dropped 3 bases and J dropped 0 bases, with 11 bases sitting between them. The DNA of the CDR3 is TGTGCCAGCTCACCGCCACAGGGTTCTAACTATGGCTACACCTTC. This encodes CASSPPQGSNYGYTF.

This clonotype came up many times. The chain joins TRBV20-1 to TRBJ2-6; 7 bases match TRBD1. The CDR3 is 14 amino acids. J gave up 4 bases and V 2 bases, and 2 bases lay outside the gene matches. The V gene's germline CDR1 is DFQATT and CDR2 SNEGSKA (reference sequence). The chain's CDR3 is CSARTGDGANVLTF. Written as DNA, the CDR3 is TGCAGTGCTAGAACAGGGGACGGGGCCAACGTCCTGACTTTC.

The CDR3 region is CASSSDRSLAYEQYF. The CDR3 DNA reads TGTGCCAGCAGTTCTGACAGGAGCCTTGCCTACGAGCAGTACTTC. The chain combines TRBV6-2 or TRBV6-3 with TRBJ2-7, with a possible D match to TRBD1 (6 bases). Per the germline V gene, CDR1 is MNHEY and CDR2 is SVGEGT. This CDR3 has 15 amino acids. V gave up 4 bases and J gave up 2 bases, with 15 bases separating them.

This clonotype was seen more than once but under ten times. The chain is built from TRBV6-1 and TRBJ2-3, with 7 positions matching TRBD2. Germline CDR1 is MNHNS and CDR2 is SASEGT. This CDR3 is 15 amino acids long. V was pared by 4 bases and J by 0 bases, with 4 bases of the junction left unmatched. The DNA of the CDR3 is TGTGCCAGCAGTGCCCTTAGCGGGAGCACAGATACGCAGTATTTT. This codes for CASSALSGSTDTQYF.

This clonotype was recorded once. V and J are TRBV4-1 and TRBJ2-6; possible D gene TRBD1, 6 bases. CDR1 and CDR2 (germline): MGHRA, YSYEKL. This CDR3 region has 18 residues. V lost 1 base and J 1 base, leaving 14 bases between the germline ends. CDR3 sequence (DNA): TGCGCCAGCAGCCAAGCCTCCCCTGGACAGTCTGGGGCCAACGTCCTGACTTTC. As protein: CASSQASPGQSGANVLTF.

This clonotype was seen many times. The genes are TRBV5-1 and TRBJ1-1; D not resolved. There are 15 residues in the CDR3. Germline CDR1 is SGHRS and CDR2 is YFSETQ. Trimming cost V 1 base and J 2 bases, with 12 bases left between them. CDR3: CASSLRAEVNTEAFF. In DNA form, the CDR3 reads TGCGCCAGCAGCTTGAGGGCCGAGGTCAACACTGAAGCTTTCTTT.

The rearrangement joins TRBV5-4 to TRBJ2-7, with D possibly being TRBD1 or TRBD2 (5 bases each). This CDR3 has 13 amino acids. The ends were cut back, 4 bases at V and 2 bases at J, with 10 bases in the middle. Looked up from germline, CDR1 is SGHNT and CDR2 is YYREEE (reference sequence). In nucleotides, the CDR3 is TGTGCCAGCAGCCGGGACGGTCCCTACGAGCAGTACTTC. Encoded protein: CASSRDGPYEQYF. Drawing the rest from reference TRBV5-4 and TRBJ2-7, the complete variable domain is ETGVTQSPTHLIKTRGQQVTLRCSSQSGHNTVSWYQQALGQGPQFIFQYYREEENGRGNFPPRFSGLQFPNYSSELNVNALELDDSALYLCASSRDGPYEQYFGPGTRLTVT.

The chain recombines TRBV28 with TRBJ2-2, with 10 bases identical to TRBD2. The length of the CDR3 is 16 residues. V gave up 1 base and J gave up 4 bases; unmatched junction bases: 3. The germline V gene encodes CDR1 MDHEN and CDR2 SYDVKM. For the CDR3, the DNA is TGTGCCAGCAGTTTATTAGCGGGAGGCAGCACCGGGGAGCTGTTTTTT. Translated: CASSLLAGGSTGELFF.

This clonotype was detected ten times or more. This chain joins TRBV30 and TRBJ2-2; D unresolved. The CDR3 is 13 amino acids. Trimming stripped 0 bases from V and 6 bases from J, with 8 bases between. Looked up from germline, CDR1 is GTSNPN and CDR2 is SVGIG (reference sequence). CDR3 amino acids: CAWSVLRSGELFF. CDR3 bases: TGTGCCTGGAGTGTACTGAGATCCGGGGAGCTGTTTTTT.

This clonotype was counted a few times. V usage is TRBV6-1 and J usage is TRBJ1-2; D might be TRBD1 (5 bases). This CDR3 comprises 15 residues. Trimming shortened V by 4 bases and J by 3 bases, and 15 bases separated the two germline ends. The germline V gene has CDR1 MNHNS and CDR2 SASEGT. The CDR3 nucleotides read TGTGCCAGCAGTGGCGGGGTGGGGACCCACTATGGCTACACCTTC. It translates to CASSGGVGTHYGYTF.

This clonotype has at least ten counts. V gene TRBV9 combines with J gene TRBJ2-5; TRBD2 agrees at 7 bases. The CDR3 has 14 amino acids. From germline, CDR1 is SGDLS and CDR2 YYNGEE. Trimming removed 4 bases from V and 5 bases from J; junction bases left unmatched: 8. Here the CDR3 reads CASSPRAGVETQYF. The CDR3 nucleotides read TGTGCCAGCAGCCCCCGGGCGGGAGTGGAGACCCAGTACTTC. Supplemented by reference TRBV9 and TRBJ2-5, the full variable domain reads DSGVTQTPKHLITATGQRVTLRCSPRSGDLSVYWYQQSLDQGLQFLIQYYNGEERAKGNILERFSAQQFPDLHSELNLSSLELGDSALYFCASSPRAGVETQYFGPGTRLLVL.

This clonotype was seen at least ten times. The genes are TRBV5-6 and TRBJ2-7; TRBD2 matches at 8 bases. This CDR3 has 15 amino acids. Germline assignment: CDR1 SGHDT and CDR2 YYEEEE. The junction had 10 bases not matched to a gene; V was cut back by 4 bases and J by 4 bases. The CDR3 region is CASSKWASGQYEQYF. The DNA for the CDR3 is TGTGCCAGCAGCAAGTGGGCTAGCGGGCAGTACGAGCAGTACTTC.

This clonotype was seen a few times. This may arise from a read error, as a much more abundant clone is one base away. The rearrangement links TRBV9 to TRBJ1-2, with D possibly matching TRBD1 (5 bases). With 2 bases removed from V and 2 bases from J, the gap between germline ends came to 7 bases. Germline V lookup: CDR1 SGDLS, CDR2 YYNGEE. The CDR3 extends over 13 amino acids. CDR3 region: CASSVRENYGYTF. CDR3 bases: TGTGCCAGCAGCGTCAGGGAAAACTATGGCTACACCTTC.

Many counts were recorded for this clonotype. This chain connects TRBV11-2 to TRBJ2-7; D not resolved. The CDR3 runs 13 residues. CDR1 SGHAT and CDR2 FQNNGV come from the germline V gene. V was clipped by 5 bases and J by 0 bases, with 8 bases between them. The CDR3 loop is CASSDDNSYEQYF. In DNA, the CDR3 is TGTGCCAGCAGCGATGACAACTCCTACGAGCAGTACTTC.

This clonotype appeared many times. The rearrangement joins TRBV19 to TRBJ2-7, with 9 bases that match TRBD1. Unmatched junction bases numbered 5, after V lost 5 bases and J lost 3 bases. In germline, CDR1 is LNHDA, CDR2 SQIVND (reference sequence). The length of the CDR3 is 14 residues. CDR3 protein: CASSVGTGFYEQYF. In nucleotides, the CDR3 is TGTGCCAGTAGTGTGGGGACAGGGTTCTACGAGCAGTACTTC.

This clonotype was detected many times. V and J are TRBV5-1 and TRBJ2-2, with TRBD2 matching over 12 bases. Germline CDR1 reads SGHRS; CDR2 reads YFSETQ. After removal of 4 bases from V and 0 bases from J, the junction contained 4 bases not matched to a gene. CDR3 length: 17 residues. CDR3 sequence reads: CASSTWTSGTNTGELFF. DNA of the CDR3: TGCGCCAGCAGCACCTGGACTAGCGGGACGAACACCGGGGAGCTGTTTTTT.

This clonotype was seen many times. The gene calls are TRBV12-3 or TRBV12-4 and TRBJ2-2, with D possibly being TRBD2 (5 bases). V shed 1 base and J shed 5 bases, with 11 bases lying between them. The CDR3 is 15 amino acids. CDR3 DNA sequence: TGTGCCAGCAGTTTAGGGATTAGCGAGACCGGGGAGCTGTTTTTT. It translates to CASSLGISETGELFF.

J is TRBJ1-5 and V is TRBV5-6, with D possibly being TRBD1 (6 bases). V lost 4 bases, J lost 2 bases, and 10 bases lay in between. CDR1 and CDR2 (germline): SGHDT, YYEEEE. The CDR3 length is 14 residues. The CDR3 region is CASSKDSRNQPQHF. DNA of the CDR3: TGTGCCAGCAGCAAGGACAGTCGCAATCAGCCCCAGCATTTT. The complete variable domain, with remaining parts taken from reference TRBV5-6 and TRBJ1-5, reads DAGVTQSPTHLIKTRGQQVTLRCSPKSGHDTVSWYQQALGQGPQFIFQYYEEEERQRGNFPDRFSGHQFPNYSSELNVNALLLGDSALYLCASSKDSRNQPQHFGDGTRLSIL.

This clonotype appeared many times. The chain links TRBV27 to TRBJ1-1; D is uncertain. The CDR3 loop spans 13 amino acids. Per germline, CDR1 MNHEY and CDR2 SMNVEV (reference sequence). V was shortened by 3 bases and J by 1 base, with 6 bases between the two germline ends. For the CDR3, the DNA is TGTGCCAGCAGTTTTCTACAGAACACTGAAGCTTTCTTT. Amino acids: CASSFLQNTEAFF.

This clonotype showed up just a few times. This rearrangement joins TRBV10-3 to TRBJ2-2; 8 bases align to TRBD1. Germline loops: CDR1 ENHRY, CDR2 SYGVKD. The CDR3 covers 15 residues. The CDR3 bases are TGTGCAATACAGGGGGATGTGCGTAACACCGGGGAGCTGTTTTTT. Translated: CAIQGDVRNTGELFF.

This clonotype has a count of ten or more. This chain uses TRBV28 with TRBJ2-7; D perhaps matches TRBD1 (6 bases). CDR3 length: 13 residues. The germline V and J ends were trimmed by 5 bases and 3 bases, with 11 bases remaining between them. Looked up from germline, CDR1 is MDHEN and CDR2 is SYDVKM. The CDR3 DNA follows: TGTGCCAGCAGTCGGGCAGGGGACTACGAGCAGTACTTC. It encodes CASSRAGDYEQYF.

This clonotype was seen ten or more times. This chain uses TRBV27 with TRBJ1-2; D possibly corresponds to TRBD1 (6 bases). CDR1 is MNHEY, CDR2 SMNVEV, per germline (reference sequence). Trimming stripped 6 bases from V and 4 bases from J, with 15 bases between. This CDR3 spans 14 amino acids. CDR3 DNA sequence: TGTGCCAGCAGAGCAACAGGGCTTATCTATGGCTACACCTTC. This encodes CASRATGLIYGYTF.

There are many counts of this clonotype. This chain links TRBV28 with TRBJ2-6; D gene ambiguous. Germline CDR1 MDHEN, CDR2 SYDVKM. Trimming took off 2 bases at V and 3 bases at J, with 8 bases between the two ends. The length of the CDR3 is 15 residues. This CDR3 is CASSLEPNGANVLTF. The CDR3, as DNA: TGTGCCAGCAGTTTAGAACCGAATGGGGCCAACGTCCTGACTTTC.